This passage covers 13 T cell receptor beta chains from one sample sequenced in a study of T-cell reconstitution after alpha-beta-depleted transplantation in children. Unique molecular identifiers were built into the TCRbeta library. TCRdb reprocessed the PCR reads with MiXCR, giving one entry per CDR3 protein. The sample consists of some 200,000 distinct CDR3 sequences, about 9.2% of them appearing once. The sample consisted of PBMCs from the stem cell graft donor, taken from the stem cell graft. Receptors were obtained from a human donor who donated a stem cell graft to a child with acute lymphoblastic leukemia.

The chain uses TRBV7-2 and TRBJ1-5; 7 nucleotides agree with TRBD1. The germline CDR1 and CDR2 sequences are SGHTA and FQGNSA. CDR3 size: 15 residues. J gave up 7 bases and V 4 bases, and 10 bases lay outside the gene matches. The CDR3 nucleotides are TGTGCCAGCAGCTCACAAACAGGGGAGGGACAGCCCCAGCATTTT. Protein: CASSSQTGEGQPQHF.

This clonotype was detected only a few times. The chain uses TRBV5-1 and TRBJ2-7; TRBD1 agrees at 7 bases. The CDR3 runs 16 residues. CDR1 and CDR2 from the germline V gene are SGHRS and YFSETQ. The ends lost 3 bases at V and 4 bases at J; junction bases unmatched: 13. CDR3 sequence reads: CASSSLAGTVLYEQYF. CDR3 bases: TGCGCCAGCAGCTCCTTGGCCGGGACAGTTCTATACGAGCAGTACTTC.

The rearrangement links TRBV11-1 to TRBJ2-7, with D perhaps matching TRBD1 (6 bases). Germline CDR1 is SGHAT and CDR2 is FQDESV (reference sequence). Trimming took off 5 bases at V and 0 bases at J, with 11 bases between the two ends. This CDR3 has 14 amino acids. For the CDR3, the DNA is TGTGCCAGCAGCACTGACAGGAGCTCCTACGAGCAGTACTTC. This sequence encodes CASSTDRSSYEQYF.

This chain links TRBV12-3 or TRBV12-4 with TRBJ1-4; D is possibly TRBD1 (6 bases). The CDR3 loop spans 13 amino acids. With 5 bases removed from V and 7 bases from J, the gap between germline ends came to 11 bases. The CDR3 nucleotides are TGTGCCAGCAGTCCGGACAGATTTGAAAAACTGTTTTTT. It specifies CASSPDRFEKLFF.

This clonotype showed up many times. The chain uses TRBV7-9 and TRBJ2-1; 7 positions match TRBD2. Germline loops: CDR1 SEHNR, CDR2 FQNEAQ (reference sequence). Unmatched junction bases numbered 14, after V lost 11 bases and J lost 4 bases. This CDR3 is built from 15 residues. The CDR3 region is CAAGSSWEGYNEQFF. CDR3 nucleotide sequence: TGTGCCGCTGGAAGCTCCTGGGAGGGTTACAATGAGCAGTTCTTC.

Only a few counts were recorded for this clonotype. The chain is built from TRBV10-3 and TRBJ2-2, with 8 bases that match TRBD1. The germline V gene has CDR1 ENHRY and CDR2 SYGVKD. Trimming cost V 7 bases and J 1 base; bases outside gene matches: 11. This CDR3 has 17 amino acids. CDR3: CAIKSQGTGLNTGELFF. The CDR3, as DNA: TGTGCCATCAAAAGTCAAGGGACAGGATTGAACACCGGGGAGCTGTTTTTT.

This clonotype showed up many times. This chain joins TRBV3-1 and TRBJ1-2; D is ambiguous. Germline assignment: CDR1 LGHDT and CDR2 YNNKEL (reference sequence). The CDR3 is 13 amino acids. Deletions cut 2 bases from V and 4 bases from J, with 8 bases between. CDR3 DNA sequence: TGTGCCAGCAGCCAAACACAAAGCTATGGCTACACCTTC. Translated: CASSQTQSYGYTF.

This clonotype has only a few counts. The rearrangement joins TRBV5-1 to TRBJ1-1; 7 bases are a match to TRBD1. Germline loops: CDR1 SGHRS, CDR2 YFSETQ. J lost 1 base, V lost 3 bases, and 3 bases had no gene match. CDR3 length equals 14 residues. CDR3 in amino acids: CASSSDRENTEAFF. In DNA form, the CDR3 reads TGCGCCAGCAGCTCCGACAGGGAGAACACTGAAGCTTTCTTT.

On this clonotype: Possible read error: a much larger clone is one base away. The CDR3 end shows no conserved phenylalanine or tryptophan, and so a read error is likely. V usage is TRBV6-1 and J usage is TRBJ2-3; D tentatively reads TRBD1 or TRBD2 (7 bases each). The germline V gene encodes CDR1 MNHNS and CDR2 SASEGT. This CDR3 has 15 residues. The V gene lost 6 bases and the J gene lost 0 bases, with 13 bases spanning the gap. This chain's CDR3 is CASSGGTDSTDTQYY. Written as DNA, the CDR3 is TGTGCCAGCAGCGGGGGGACAGACAGCACAGATACGCAGTATTAT.

The chain joins TRBV6-1 to TRBJ1-5, with D unresolved. In germline, CDR1 is MNHNS, CDR2 SASEGT. This CDR3 has 15 amino acids. V was clipped by 3 bases and J by 1 base, with 10 bases between them. The CDR3 reads CASSDALRSNQPQHF. DNA of the CDR3: TGTGCCAGCAGTGATGCCCTTCGGAGCAATCAGCCCCAGCATTTT.

This clonotype was counted a few times. This chain links TRBV4-1 with TRBJ1-4; no firm D call. The ends were cut back, 4 bases at V and 8 bases at J, with 8 bases in the middle. CDR3 length: 12 residues. Germline V CDR1 and CDR2: MGHRA, YSYEKL. CDR3 sequence reads: CASSPGGEKLFF. Written as DNA, the CDR3 is TGCGCCAGCAGCCCGGGAGGGGAAAAACTGTTTTTT.

This clonotype was seen ten or more times. The CDR3 DNA reads as TGCGCCAGCAGCCAAGATCTCGGAGGGGGCAACACCGGGGAGCTGTTTTTT. Its translation is CASSQDLGGGNTGELFF. The rearrangement links TRBV4-3 to TRBJ2-2, with D perhaps TRBD1 (7 bases). Germline lookup yields CDR1 LGHNA and CDR2 YSLEER. Trimming cost V 0 bases and J 2 bases, with 13 bases left between them. The CDR3 is 17 residues long.

This clonotype occurred once. This chain joins TRBV15 and TRBJ1-5, with a possible D match to TRBD1 (5 bases). The V and J ends lost 0 bases and 6 bases respectively, with 9 bases between them. This CDR3 is built from 14 residues. Germline V gives CDR1 LNHNV, CDR2 YYDKDF (reference sequence). The CDR3 reads CATSREPGGQPQHF. The CDR3 DNA reads as TGTGCCACCAGCAGAGAGCCGGGGGGTCAGCCCCAGCATTTT.